The clone carrying this TCR beta chain was observed many times. The target antigen is unknown. Germline assignment: CDR1 MNHNY and CDR2 SVGAGI (reference sequence). V was clipped by 6 bases and J by 1 base, with 12 bases between them. CDR3 length: 15 residues. Each hyperthyroidism patient was newly diagnosed, with under 2 months' duration, and aged 18 to 65. Each diagnosis was determined on the basis of clinical symptoms, serum thyroxine, TRAb, thyroid ultrasound and orbital computed tomography. RNA transcripts provided the template for amplifying TCR beta CDR3 regions. First-round RT-PCR with HTBI primers preceded a second-round multiplex PCR. From the multiplex PCR reads, TCRdb called clonotypes with MiXCR, one entry per CDR3 protein. The profile shows over a million distinct CDR3 sequences, less than 45% of them singletons. This sample is drawn from a study of Graves' ophthalmopathy and Graves' hyperthyroidism.

Study conclusions and caveats: Sensitivity of around 70% and specificity of less than 75% were achieved by the model that predicted ophthalmopathy progression.

Sequencing was carried out using peripheral blood or thyroid tissue (not recorded which). This sequence joins TRBV6-6 and TRBJ1-4, with no clear D. This receptor was identified in an adult man with Graves' hyperthyroidism. The CDR3 coding sequence is TGTGCCAGCAGGGACCGGTTCGGAACTAATGAAAAACTGTTTTTT. As protein: CASRDRFGTNEKLFF.